Shown below are 21 T cell receptor beta chains from a single sample sequenced in a study of shared clonotypes between healthy human individuals. Sequenced by immunoSEQ multiplex PCR; TCRdb stores in-frame clones only, minus some. The sample lists some 240,000 clones, 65% occurring once. The sequenced material came from memory CD4+ T cells sorted from blood. Sample subset: CD45RA-negative fraction. These receptors originate from a man aged 25-45 years in good health.

Of note for this clone: At the DNA level, this CDR3 is encoded by other sequences in the same sample as well. V and J are TRBV19 and TRBJ2-3; TRBD2 might be the D (6 bases). This CDR3 is 14 amino acids long. With 3 bases removed from V and 0 bases from J, the gap between germline ends came to 7 bases. Germline V gene data show CDR1 as LNHDA and CDR2 as SQIVND (reference sequence). The CDR3 region is CASSISGSTDTQYF. The CDR3, as DNA: TGTGCCAGTAGTATTAGCGGTAGCACAGATACGCAGTATTTT.

This clone was detected once. J is TRBJ1-4 and V is TRBV27; the D gene is possibly TRBD1 (6 bases). The CDR3 runs to 14 residues. Trimming took 5 bases from V and 7 from J, leaving 14 bases between them. The germline V gene has CDR1 MNHEY and CDR2 SMNVEV (reference sequence). CDR3 sequence (DNA): TGTGCCAGCAGTCTACACAGGGAGGGTGAAAAACTGTTTTTT. Its protein is CASSLHREGEKLFF.

This clone has only a few counts. J is TRBJ2-7 and V is TRBV18, with D maybe TRBD2 (6 bases). Trimming pared 5 bases from V and 6 bases from J, leaving 11 bases between. This CDR3 spans 12 amino acids. Germline V gene lookup returns CDR1 KGHSH and CDR2 LQKENI. CDR3 sequence reads: CASSTAGGEQYF. CDR3 nucleotide sequence: TGTGCCAGCTCAACAGCCGGGGGCGAGCAGTACTTC.

The chain uses TRBV18 and TRBJ2-2; D unresolved. The CDR3 covers 16 residues. Between the trimmed V and J ends, which lost 1 base and 3 bases, there was a span of 12 bases. Germline CDR1 is KGHSH and CDR2 is LQKENI. Written as DNA, the CDR3 is TGTGCCAGCTCACCACTCCCCAGACCCTACACCGGGGAGCTGTTTTTT. Translating it yields CASSPLPRPYTGELFF.

The sample holds many counts of this clone. V is TRBV27 and J is TRBJ2-5; 7 nucleotides match TRBD1. Per germline, CDR1 MNHEY and CDR2 SMNVEV (reference sequence). The CDR3 is 13 amino acids. V dropped 6 bases and J dropped 7; count of bases not matched to a gene: 8. CDR3 protein: CASRQTGAGTQYF. The CDR3 coding sequence is TGTGCCAGCAGACAAACAGGGGCCGGGACCCAGTACTTC.

The chain couples TRBV7-2 to TRBJ2-4; 7 nucleotides match TRBD1. The germline V gene encodes CDR1 SGHTA and CDR2 FQGNSA. This CDR3 spans 16 amino acids. V was pared by 6 bases and J by 0 bases, with 8 bases of the junction left unmatched. DNA of the CDR3: TGTGCCAGCAGTTCACTTCAGGGGGTAGCCAAAAACATTCAGTACTTC. Its protein product is CASSSLQGVAKNIQYF.

A few counts support this clone. V gene TRBV2 combines with J gene TRBJ2-3; 7 bases match TRBD2. Trimming took 7 bases from V and 5 from J; bases not matched to a gene: 3. The CDR3 length is 12 residues. Germline lookup yields CDR1 SNHLY and CDR2 FYNNEI. The CDR3 is CASKVAGDTQYF. The CDR3 coding sequence is TGTGCCAGCAAAGTAGCGGGAGATACGCAGTATTTT.

This clone has only a few counts. The chain recombines TRBV10-1 with TRBJ2-1; 10 bases are shared with TRBD1. In germline, CDR1 is WNHNN, CDR2 SYGVQD (reference sequence). The junction had 10 bases not matched to a gene; V was cut back by 5 bases and J by 6 bases. This CDR3 has 16 residues. CDR3 in amino acids: CASSYDRDRGLNEQFF. Written as DNA, the CDR3 is TGCGCCAGCAGTTACGACCGGGACAGGGGCCTCAATGAGCAGTTCTTC.

The J gene is TRBJ1-1, the V gene TRBV2; D is uncertain. Germline V gene sequence: CDR1 SNHLY, CDR2 FYNNEI. Deletions cut 1 base from V and 6 bases from J, with 12 bases between. The CDR3 is 14 amino acids. The CDR3 DNA is TGTGCCAGCAGTGAAGTGGTTAGGAGGGCTGAAGCTTTCTTT. Residues: CASSEVVRRAEAFF. The whole variable domain, filled in from reference TRBV2 and TRBJ1-1, reads EPEVTQTPSHQVTQMGQEVILRCVPISNHLYFYWYRQILGQKVEFLVSFYNNEISEKSEIFDDQFSVERPDGSNFTLKIRSTKLEDSAMYFCASSEVVRRAEAFFGQGTRLTVV.

The V and J genes are TRBV5-4 and TRBJ2-2; D might be TRBD1 (6 bases). V lost 3 bases, J lost 8 bases, and 17 bases lay in between. Looked up from germline, CDR1 is SGHNT and CDR2 is YYREEE (reference sequence). The CDR3 has 15 residues. The CDR3 sequence is CASSSGGQISGELFF. In nucleotides, the CDR3 is TGTGCCAGCAGCTCGGGTGGACAGATCTCTGGGGAGCTGTTTTTT.

The rearrangement links TRBV2 to TRBJ2-2; D not resolved. Deletions cut 4 bases from V and 3 bases from J, with 3 bases between. The CDR3 is made up of 12 amino acids. CDR1 and CDR2 from the germline V gene are SNHLY and FYNNEI. The CDR3 DNA sequence: TGTGCCAGCAGTGGGGACACCGGGGAGCTGTTTTTT. Its translation: CASSGDTGELFF.

The V call is TRBV5-1, the J call TRBJ2-5; the D is unclear. Germline V gives CDR1 SGHRS, CDR2 YFSETQ. CDR3 length equals 13 residues. Trimming removed 4 bases at V and 0 bases at J, with 7 bases between. CDR3 region: CASSMGNQETQYF. In nucleotides, the CDR3 is TGCGCCAGCAGCATGGGAAACCAAGAGACCCAGTACTTC.

The V call is TRBV13, the J call TRBJ2-3; 14 bases are a match to TRBD2. The germline gives CDR1 PRHDT, CDR2 FYEKMQ (reference sequence). The V gene end was trimmed by 5 bases and the J gene end by 6 bases; junction bases not matched to a gene: 4. The CDR3 is 15 residues long. The CDR3 DNA follows: TGTGCCAGCAGCCCCGGGACTAGCGGGAGTGATACGCAGTATTTT. This sequence encodes CASSPGTSGSDTQYF.

This clone has only a few counts. The J gene is TRBJ2-3, the V gene TRBV14; no reliable D call. Trimming took 1 base from V and 1 from J, leaving 6 bases between them. This CDR3 has 14 residues. Germline CDR1 and CDR2: SGHDN and FVKESK. The chain's CDR3 is CASSQGQRTDTQYF. The CDR3 DNA reads as TGTGCCAGCAGCCAAGGGCAGCGCACAGATACGCAGTATTTT. The variable domain in full, with the rest retrieved from reference TRBV14 and TRBJ2-3, is EAGVTQFPSHSVIEKGQTVTLRCDPISGHDNLYWYRRVMGKEIKFLLHFVKESKQDESGMPNNRFLAERTGGTYSTLKVQPAELEDSGVYFCASSQGQRTDTQYFGPGTRLTVL.

About this clone itself: The sample has other DNA sequences that encode this CDR3 too. The rearrangement links TRBV5-1 to TRBJ2-5; 11 bases align to TRBD2. The CDR3 extends over 17 amino acids. Germline lookup yields CDR1 SGHRS and CDR2 YFSETQ. V lost 0 bases and J lost 2; bases outside the gene matches: 6. The CDR3 DNA reads TGCGCCAGCAGCTTGGCCTTAGCGGGAGGGCTTCAAGAGACCCAGTACTTC. Translating gives CASSLALAGGLQETQYF.

This sequence joins TRBV10-3 and TRBJ2-2, with TRBD2 matching 8 bases. CDR1 is ENHRY, CDR2 SYGVKD, per germline. CDR3 length: 16 amino acids. With 3 bases clipped from V and 5 bases from J, the junction kept 8 bases outside the gene matches. The CDR3 DNA reads TGTGCCATCAGTGAAAGAGCGGGAGACTTAACCGGGGAGCTGTTTTTT. It encodes CAISERAGDLTGELFF.

The CDR3: CASSASGIPGTDTQYF. The CDR3, as DNA: TGTGCCAGCAGTGCCTCGGGGATCCCTGGCACAGATACGCAGTATTTT. The chain couples TRBV6-1 to TRBJ2-3; a possible D gene is TRBD2 (5 bases). The CDR3 has 16 residues. The V end was cut by 4 bases, the J end by 1 base, with 15 bases between. CDR1 and CDR2 (germline): MNHNS, SASEGT.

The V gene is TRBV7-2, the J gene TRBJ2-7; TRBD1 might be the D (8 bases). The germline V and J ends were trimmed by 5 bases and 5 bases, with 16 bases remaining between them. The CDR3 has 14 amino acids. Germline V gene lookup returns CDR1 SGHTA and CDR2 FQGNSA. Here the CDR3 reads CASSRGGTGNEQYF. The CDR3 nucleotides read TGTGCCAGCAGCAGGGGAGGGACAGGCAACGAGCAGTACTTC.

There are a few counts of this clone. J is TRBJ2-5 and V is TRBV5-1, with 11 bases aligning to TRBD2. This CDR3 is 17 amino acids long. The junction had 13 bases not matched to a gene; V was cut back by 4 bases and J by 5 bases. From germline, CDR1 is SGHRS and CDR2 YFSETQ. In nucleotides, the CDR3 is TGCGCCAGCAGCCGAACGGGTAGCGGGAGGGCCGTGGAGACCCAGTACTTC. This codes for CASSRTGSGRAVETQYF. The full variable domain, in which reference TRBV5-1 and TRBJ2-5 provide the parts outside the CDR3, is KAGVTQTPRYLIKTRGQQVTLSCSPISGHRSVSWYQQTPGQGLQFLFEYFSETQRNKGNFPGRFSGRQFSNSRSEMNVSTLELGDSALYLCASSRTGSGRAVETQYFGPGTRLLVL.

The CDR3 DNA reads as TGCGCCAGCAGCCAAGGGGCCGCGGGAACGCAAATTTATGGCTACACCTTC. This gives the protein CASSQGAAGTQIYGYTF. The chain joins TRBV4-3 to TRBJ1-2; no reliable D call. This CDR3 contains 17 residues. V lost 1 base to trimming and J lost 5 bases, with 20 bases between them. Germline V lookup: CDR1 LGHNA, CDR2 YSLEER.

This clone was seen a handful of times. The chain employs TRBV6-1 and TRBJ2-2, with TRBD2 matching over 8 bases. The CDR3 length is 14 residues. The junction had 4 bases not matched to a gene; V was cut back by 8 bases and J by 2 bases. Per the germline V gene, CDR1 is MNHNS and CDR2 is SASEGT. As DNA, the CDR3 is TGTGCCAGCGTTAGCGGGACCAACACCGGGGAGCTGTTTTTT. Its protein product is CASVSGTNTGELFF.